A single TCR beta chain is shown here with its context. Germline V lookup: CDR1 MDHEN, CDR2 SYDVKM. V dropped 7 bases and J dropped 7 bases, with 11 bases sitting between them. The CDR3 consists of 11 residues. This entry belongs to a study of shared clonotypes between healthy human individuals. The wider study: Each donor's CD4 naive and CD4 memory cells filled three plates apiece, CD8 naive two, and CD8 memory one.

Generated by immunoSEQ multiplex PCR, the TCRdb table keeps only in-frame clones and is missing some. The data show some 2.1 million clones, with just under 95% seen just once and about 1.1% held by the top ten. CD45RO-negative cells were positively selected for CCR7, leaving out terminally differentiated effector memory CD45RA+ cells. This TCR came from a man aged 18 to 29 in good health. The chain joins TRBV28 to TRBJ2-7; D is unclear. The specimen was naive CD8+ T cells sorted from blood. CDR3 coding DNA: TGTGCCAGCACCCCCGGCCGGGAGCAGTACTTC. Its translation: CASTPGREQYF.